Listed below are T cell receptor beta chains from one sample, sequenced in a study of T cell responses to AZD1222 COVID-19 vaccine. Sequencing was performed with immunoSEQ multiplex PCR; in TCRdb, only in-frame clones are kept and a portion is missing. The sample shows some 120,000 clones, around 85% of them seen only once. The source material was peripheral blood, sampled on day 0 of AZD1222 vaccination. Receptor source: an adult in good health. Both conserved end residues are part of each CDR3. A D gene is named only where the DNA matches it firmly. Some rows have no size entry. The others give once, few or many, or a class for an expanded clone.

>.|TRBJ1-6|.|TRBV30
TGTGCCGGAAAAACAGGGTATAATTCACCCCTCCACTTT
CAGKTGYNSPLHF
>few|TRBJ1-2|.|TRBV18
TGTGCCAGCTCGCGGGACCGAAACTATGGCTACACCTTC
CASSRDRNYGYTF
>once|TRBJ2-3|TRBD1|TRBV5-4
TGTGCCAGCAGCATTAAGATGGGACAGGGAGGTAGGAATACGCAGTATTTT
CASSIKMGQGGRNTQYF
>.|TRBJ1-2|.|TRBV6-5
TGTGCCAGCAGTTACGCCCCTCAGGACAGTACGGTCTTC
CASSYAPQDSTVF
>few|TRBJ2-4|TRBD2|TRBV6-5
TGTGCCAGCAGTAAGACTAGCGGGGGCCCCTTTTCCCAGTACTTC
CASSKTSGGPFSQYF
>once|TRBJ2-3|TRBD2|TRBV7-2
TGTGCCAGCAGCCCTCGACTAGCGGGAGATACGCAGTATTTT
CASSPRLAGDTQYF
>.|TRBJ2-5|TRBD2|TRBV27
TGTGCCAGCAGTCCGCGGACTAGGGCTGAGACCCAGTACTTC
CASSPRTRAETQYF
>.|TRBJ1-2|.|TRBV6-5
TGTGCCAGCAGTCAGGACAGACTTTATGGCTACACCTTC
CASSQDRLYGYTF
>once|TRBJ1-1|.|TRBV30
TGTGCCTGGAGTGGCACAGGACTGAACACTGAAGCTTTCTTT
CAWSGTGLNTEAFF
>.|TRBJ2-3|.|TRBV19
TGTGCCAGTAGTCGATTTTCTAGCACAGATACGCAGTATTTT
CASSRFSSTDTQYF
>.|TRBJ2-7|.|TRBV5-1
TGCGCCAGCAGCTTGGGTCCGGGGACCTACGAGCAGTACTTC
CASSLGPGTYEQYF
>.|TRBJ1-6|.|TRBV30
TGTGCCTGCCACCCTATGGCTAGCTCCTATAATTCACCCCTCCACTTT
CACHPMASSYNSPLHF
>.|TRBJ1-2|.|TRBV6-5
TGTGCCAGCAGTTTCTTATACAGGAACTATGGCTACACCTTC
CASSFLYRNYGYTF
>.|TRBJ2-7|TRBD1|TRBV29-1
TGCAGCGTTAGTGGGACAGGGAGCTCCTACGAGCAGTACTTC
CSVSGTGSSYEQYF
>.|TRBJ2-7|TRBD2|TRBV27
TGTGCCAGCAGTAACACCACCCGACTAGCGGGAGTTCGGGAGCAGTACTTC
CASSNTTRLAGVREQYF
>.|TRBJ2-2|TRBD2|TRBV5-1
TGCGCCAGCAGCGACGGACTAGCGGGAATAGGGAGCACCGGGGAGCTGTTTTTT
CASSDGLAGIGSTGELFF
>.|TRBJ2-2|TRBD1|TRBV24-1
TGTGCCACCAGTGATTTGGGCTCGACAGGGTTAGGCGGGGAGCTGTTTTTT
CATSDLGSTGLGGELFF
>once|TRBJ2-2|.|TRBV9
TGTGCCAGCAGCCGCCTGGCAGCGAACACCGGGGAGCTGTTTTTT
CASSRLAANTGELFF
>.|TRBJ1-4|.|TRBV10-2
TGCGCCAGCAGACCTGGACGGTGGGAAAAACTGTTTTTT
CASRPGRWEKLFF
>few|TRBJ1-5|.|TRBV6-5
TGTGCCAGCAGTTACGACGGGGCGCGCAATCAGCCCCAGCATTTT
CASSYDGARNQPQHF
>.|TRBJ2-7|.|TRBV6-2/TRBV6-3
TGTGCCAGCAGTTACCATCCCGAAGACACGTACTCCTACGAGCAGTACTTC
CASSYHPEDTYSYEQYF
>.|TRBJ2-3|.|TRBV5-1
TGCGCCAGCAGCTTTGGGGGAGCCAGCACAGATACGCAGTATTTT
CASSFGGASTDTQYF
>.|TRBJ2-3|TRBD1|TRBV4-3
TGCGCCAGCAGCCAACAGCCGGGACAGGGGGTGCAAGATACGCAGTATTTT
CASSQQPGQGVQDTQYF
>.|TRBJ1-6|.|TRBV7-8
TGTGCCAGCAGCTTAGACGACTCCTATAATTCACCCCTCCACTTT
CASSLDDSYNSPLHF
>.|TRBJ2-1|TRBD1|TRBV30
TGTGCCTGGAGACTCCCAGGGGGCTTGTGGAATGAGCAGTTCTTC
CAWRLPGGLWNEQFF
>.|TRBJ1-1|.|TRBV9
TGTGCCAGCAGCGTAGGGGGGAACCGGAACACTGAAGCTTTCTTT
CASSVGGNRNTEAFF
>.|TRBJ1-1|TRBD1|TRBV10-2
TGCGCCAGCAAGGGGGCCCCGAACACTGAAGCTTTCTTT
CASKGAPNTEAFF
>.|TRBJ1-2|.|TRBV6-1
TGTGCCACGATGCGGGGGAGGATTGGCTACACCTTC
CATMRGRIGYTF
>.|TRBJ1-2|.|TRBV4-1
TGCGCCAGCAGCCAAGAGGGCAGAACTTATGGCTACACCTTC
CASSQEGRTYGYTF
>.|TRBJ1-5|.|TRBV27
TGTGCCAGCAGTTTTTGGGGGGCGACCAATCAGCCCCAGCATTTT
CASSFWGATNQPQHF
>.|TRBJ2-2|.|TRBV14
TGTGCCAGCAGCCCCTATTGGCGGGGCATACCCAACACCGGGGAGCTGTTTTTT
CASSPYWRGIPNTGELFF
>.|TRBJ1-1|TRBD1|TRBV19
TGTGCCAGTAGTAAGGGACAGGGAGGGACTCAGAACACTGAAGCTTTCTTT
CASSKGQGGTQNTEAFF
>.|TRBJ1-4|.|TRBV6-6
TGTGCCAGCAGGGAGGGTCTCCCCAATGAAAAACTGTTTTTT
CASREGLPNEKLFF
>.|TRBJ2-4|TRBD2|TRBV27
TGTGCCAGCAGGGCTAGCGGGAGGGGGGCTCTAGCCAAAAACATTCAGTACTTC
CASRASGRGALAKNIQYF
>once|TRBJ1-2|.|TRBV6-1
TGTGCCAGCAGTGAAAAGGGGGGGTTCTATGGCTACACCTTC
CASSEKGGFYGYTF
>few|TRBJ1-2|TRBD1|TRBV6-5
TGTGCCAGCAGCTTGACAGGGATGGATGGCTACACCTTC
CASSLTGMDGYTF
>once|TRBJ1-1|TRBD1|TRBV9
TGTGCCAGCAGCGTAGTGACAGGGGGTTTTTCTGAAGCTTTCTTT
CASSVVTGGFSEAFF
>few|TRBJ1-1|.|TRBV6-4
TGTGCCAGCAGTGCGTCTTTTGGGAACACTGAAGCTTTCTTT
CASSASFGNTEAFF
>.|TRBJ1-2|.|TRBV24-1
TGTGCCACCAGTGATCGACGGGACCCAAACTATGGCTACACCTTC
CATSDRRDPNYGYTF
>.|TRBJ1-2|TRBD1|TRBV3-1/TRBV3-2
TGTGCCAGCAGCCAAGAACAGACAGGGGGCGTTGGCTACACCTTC
CASSQEQTGGVGYTF
>.|TRBJ2-2|.|TRBV29-1
TGCAGCGTTGAAAGGGACCGCGGTGGGACCGGGGAGCTGTTTTTT
CSVERDRGGTGELFF
>.|TRBJ1-5|.|TRBV4-1
TGCGCCAGCAGCCTTACCACAGACCATAGCAATCAGCCCCAGCATTTT
CASSLTTDHSNQPQHF